The 22 T cell receptor beta chains reported below all come from one sample, sequenced in a study of T cell repertoires in cytomegalovirus infection. TCRdb used MiXCR to reprocess the reads, holding one entry per CDR3 protein. Among 8,000 or so distinct CDR3 sequences listed, 49% were seen once. The antigens for these receptors are not known. Sequencing was performed on PBMCs, sequenced either directly or after in vitro stimulation (not recorded which). These receptors all stem from a human donor in good health (CMV status not recorded). Some clones in this sample may be carry-over from other donors' samples.

The gene calls are TRBV7-8 and TRBJ2-1; no clear D gene. Trimming took off 2 bases at V and 14 bases at J, with 16 bases between the two ends. The CDR3 runs to 13 residues. Per germline, CDR1 SGHVS and CDR2 FQNEAQ. The CDR3 DNA sequence: TGTGCCAGCAGCTTAAGCTTGTACAAGGAGAAGTTCTTC. Translated, it gives CASSLSLYKEKFF. Full variable domain (outside the CDR3, taken from reference TRBV7-8 and TRBJ2-1): GAGVSQSPRYKVAKRGQDVALRCDPISGHVSLFWYQQALGQGPEFLTYFQNEAQLDKSGLPSDRFFAERPEGSVSTLKIQRTQQEDSAVYLCASSLSLYKEKFFGPGTRLTVL.

Note on this clonotype: A junction end diverges from the germline sequence, so it may reflect a read error. This chain uses TRBV7-6 with TRBJ2-7, with D possibly being TRBD1 (5 bases). The V gene's germline CDR1 is SGHVS and CDR2 FNYEAQ. This CDR3 is built from 16 residues. CDR3 sequence reads: CASSLGPQVISYDQYF. The DNA of the CDR3 is TGTGCCAGCAGCTTAGGACCACAGGTTATCTCCTACGATCAGTACTTC.

A word on this clonotype: In this CDR3 the conserved last residue, phenylalanine or tryptophan, is missing, so a read error is likely. This chain links TRBV27 with TRBJ2-3; D gene uncertain. The germline V gene has CDR1 MNHEY and CDR2 SMNVEV (reference sequence). The CDR3 sequence is 10 residues long. Trimming pared 11 bases from V and 8 bases from J, leaving 11 bases between. The DNA of the CDR3 is TGTGCCTGTCACGGAGTTACGCAGTATTTG. Encoded protein: CACHGVTQYL.

About this clonotype: Sequence at one end of the junction differs from germline and may be a read error. The chain has TRBV7-6 and TRBJ2-3; D possibly matches TRBD1 or TRBD2 (5 bases each). CDR3 length: 15 residues. Germline lookup yields CDR1 SGHVS and CDR2 FNYEAQ. CDR3 region: CASSARLGGTDTQYF. As DNA, the CDR3 is TGTGCTAGCAGCGCCCGGTTGGGGGGCACAGATACGCAGTATTTT.

This chain links TRBV7-8 with TRBJ2-5, with TRBD2 matching 7 bases. The length of the CDR3 is 14 residues. The ends lost 6 bases at V and 5 bases at J; junction bases unmatched: 9. Germline CDR1 SGHVS, CDR2 FQNEAQ. In DNA form, the CDR3 reads TGTGCCAGCAGAAGAGTGACTAGCAGGGAGACCCAGTACTTC. It specifies CASRRVTSRETQYF.

The rearrangement links TRBV12-3 or TRBV12-4 to TRBJ1-1; D gene unclear. The V end was cut by 6 bases, the J end by 1 base, with 9 bases between. CDR3 length equals 13 residues. CDR3 nucleotide sequence: TGTGCCAGCAGACGTATAGAGAACACTGAAGCTTTCTTT. This gives the protein CASRRIENTEAFF.

This chain uses TRBV9 with TRBJ2-1, with a weak D call TRBD1 (6 bases). This CDR3 is 15 amino acids long. Per the germline V gene, CDR1 is SGDLS and CDR2 is YYNGEE. Trimming left V 4 bases short and J 7 bases short, with 18 bases between. The CDR3 is CASSTTGTLRNEQFF. The CDR3 bases are TGTGCCAGCAGCACAACAGGGACCCTGCGGAATGAGCAGTTCTTC. Variable domain in full (rest from reference TRBV9 and TRBJ2-1): DSGVTQTPKHLITATGQRVTLRCSPRSGDLSVYWYQQSLDQGLQFLIQYYNGEERAKGNILERFSAQQFPDLHSELNLSSLELGDSALYFCASSTTGTLRNEQFFGPGTRLTVL.

In regard to this clonotype: The junction does not match germline at one end; this may be a read error. The V call is TRBV12-3 or TRBV12-4, the J call TRBJ2-1; D ambiguous. The CDR3 contains 20 residues. This chain's CDR3 is CASSSLSLLVGERSYSEQFF. The CDR3, as DNA: TGTGCCAGCAGCTCCCTAAGCCTCCTGGTTGGAGAAAGGTCCTACAGTGAGCAGTTCTTC.

This clonotype was observed a few times. The chain is built from TRBV7-8 and TRBJ2-1, with a weak D call TRBD2 (6 bases). Trimming left V 1 base short and J 11 bases short, with 15 bases between. In germline, CDR1 is SGHVS, CDR2 FQNEAQ. The CDR3 loop spans 14 amino acids. The CDR3 DNA reads as TGTGCCAGCAGCTTAGTTAGAACTGGGACTCAGCAGTTCTTC. It translates to CASSLVRTGTQQFF.

This clonotype occurred many times. The chain carries TRBV10-3 and TRBJ1-1; 7 bases align to TRBD1. Germline trimming cut 6 bases from V and 6 bases from J; bases unmatched to any gene: 10. The CDR3 contains 14 residues. Germline V gives CDR1 ENHRY, CDR2 SYGVKD. The CDR3 region is CAISAGTDSPEAFF. The CDR3 DNA sequence: TGTGCCATCAGCGCCGGGACAGACAGTCCTGAAGCTTTCTTT.

Of note for this clonotype: One end of the junction does not line up with germline, which may come from a read error. The gene calls are TRBV6-1 and TRBJ1-2; weak D call: TRBD1 (5 bases). This CDR3 region has 14 residues. CDR1 and CDR2 (germline): MNHNS, SASEGT. CDR3 bases: TGTGCCAGCAGTGAAGATGCGGTTCCGTGGGGCTACAACTTC. It encodes CASSEDAVPWGYNF.

Turning to this clonotype: A junction end diverges from the germline sequence, so it may reflect a read error. V usage is TRBV12-5 and J usage is TRBJ2-1; tentatively, D is TRBD1 (5 bases). CDR3 size: 19 residues. The germline V gene has CDR1 LGHNT and CDR2 FRNRAP. The CDR3 here is CASGLVSVIGAFPYNETLF. The CDR3, as DNA: TGTGCTAGTGGTTTGGTATCGGTAATAGGGGCCTTCCCCTACAATGAGACGTTGTTC. Using reference TRBV12-5 and TRBJ2-1 for the parts outside the CDR3, the full variable domain is DARVTQTPRHKVTEMGQEVTMRCQPILGHNTVFWYRQTMMQGLELLAYFRNRAPLDDSGMPKDRFSAEMPDATLATLKIQPSEPRDSAVYFCASGLVSVIGAFPYNETLFGPGTRLTVL.

The chain combines TRBV20-1 with TRBJ2-1; 9 positions match TRBD1. There are 14 residues in the CDR3. Per germline, CDR1 DFQATT and CDR2 SNEGSKA (reference sequence). V lost 5 bases to trimming and J lost 4 bases; unmatched junction nucleotides: 6. DNA for the CDR3: TGCAGTGCTGTACAGGGGGCCGGGTACAATGAGCAGTTCTTC. Encoded protein: CSAVQGAGYNEQFF.

The chain has TRBV20-1 and TRBJ2-5; possibly TRBD1 for D (5 bases). CDR3 length: 12 residues. Trimming took 7 bases from V and 3 from J, leaving 12 bases between them. The germline V gene encodes CDR1 DFQATT and CDR2 SNEGSKA (reference sequence). The chain's CDR3 is CSVRTLEETQYF. CDR3 bases: TGCAGTGTTAGGACACTGGAAGAGACCCAGTACTTC.

At least ten counts were recorded for this clonotype. The junction does not match germline at one end; this may be a read error. This chain links TRBV12-3 or TRBV12-4 with TRBJ1-1; maybe TRBD1 (5 bases). The CDR3 consists of 16 residues. The CDR3 loop reads CASSLRVSKHCTEDFF. The CDR3, as DNA: TGTGCCAGCAGCCTCAGGGTTTCCAAACATTGCACTGAAGATTTCTTT.

V usage is TRBV12-3 or TRBV12-4 and J usage is TRBJ2-7; TRBD1 matches 12 bases. Trimming at V came to 6 bases and at J to 5 bases, leaving 2 bases not matched to a gene. The CDR3 spans 13 residues. CDR3 region: CASRGQGANEQYF. CDR3 nucleotide sequence: TGTGCCAGCAGGGGACAGGGGGCAAACGAGCAGTACTTC.

The genes are TRBV10-3 and TRBJ2-1, with TRBD2 identical over 16 bases. This CDR3 contains 20 residues. Germline assignment: CDR1 ENHRY and CDR2 SYGVKD. The J segment lost 7 bases and the V segment lost 5 bases, leaving 17 bases of the junction unmatched. This CDR3 is CAISTDRPGLAGGPRNEQFF. The CDR3 DNA sequence: TGTGCCATCAGTACGGACAGGCCGGGACTAGCGGGAGGGCCGAGGAATGAGCAGTTCTTC.

This chain uses TRBV25-1 with TRBJ2-6; the D is unclear. Trimming shortened V by 4 bases and J by 0 bases, and 7 bases separated the two germline ends. The CDR3 covers 15 residues. Per the germline V gene, CDR1 is MGHDK and CDR2 is SYGVNS. This chain's CDR3 is CASSGGPSGANVLTF. The DNA for the CDR3 is TGTGCCAGCAGTGGGGGTCCCTCTGGGGCCAACGTCCTGACTTTC.

This clonotype has more than one count but fewer than ten. This chain uses TRBV7-9 with TRBJ2-7; a possible D gene is TRBD1 (5 bases). Germline V gene sequence: CDR1 SEHNR, CDR2 FQNEAQ (reference sequence). Trimming took off 5 bases at V and 2 bases at J, with 10 bases between the two ends. This CDR3 spans 13 amino acids. The CDR3, as DNA: TGTGCCAGCAGCCAGGGTCTTACCTACGAGCAGTACTTC. Its protein is CASSQGLTYEQYF.

The chain joins TRBV27 to TRBJ1-2; D unclear. The CDR3 covers 13 residues. Trimming removed 5 bases at V and 6 bases at J, with 13 bases between. Germline loops: CDR1 MNHEY, CDR2 SMNVEV (reference sequence). This CDR3 is CASSSAAYDGYTF. CDR3 nucleotide sequence: TGTGCCAGCAGTAGCGCCGCCTATGATGGCTACACCTTC.

This clonotype showed up just a few times. V is TRBV7-9 and J is TRBJ2-1; TRBD2 agrees at 15 bases. The V and J ends lost 5 bases and 4 bases, in that order; junction bases with no gene match: 6. The germline V gene encodes CDR1 SEHNR and CDR2 FQNEAQ (reference sequence). The CDR3 contains 17 residues. The CDR3 is CASSVRTSGGAYNEQFF. Written as DNA, the CDR3 is TGTGCCAGCAGCGTAAGGACTAGCGGGGGGGCGTACAATGAGCAGTTCTTC. Using reference TRBV7-9 and TRBJ2-1 for the parts outside the CDR3, the full variable domain is DTGVSQNPRHKITKRGQNVTFRCDPISEHNRLYWYRQTLGQGPEFLTYFQNEAQLEKSRLLSDRFSAERPKGSFSTLEIQRTEQGDSAMYLCASSVRTSGGAYNEQFFGPGTRLTVL.

The rearrangement uses TRBV7-3 and TRBJ2-3; possibly TRBD1 for D (5 bases). Germline V lookup: CDR1 SGHTA, CDR2 FQGTGA. This CDR3 comprises 11 residues. With 5 bases removed from V and 14 bases from J, the gap between germline ends came to 14 bases. CDR3 region: CASSRLGLWYF. CDR3 DNA sequence: TGTGCCAGCAGCCGATTGGGGCTTTGGTATTTT.